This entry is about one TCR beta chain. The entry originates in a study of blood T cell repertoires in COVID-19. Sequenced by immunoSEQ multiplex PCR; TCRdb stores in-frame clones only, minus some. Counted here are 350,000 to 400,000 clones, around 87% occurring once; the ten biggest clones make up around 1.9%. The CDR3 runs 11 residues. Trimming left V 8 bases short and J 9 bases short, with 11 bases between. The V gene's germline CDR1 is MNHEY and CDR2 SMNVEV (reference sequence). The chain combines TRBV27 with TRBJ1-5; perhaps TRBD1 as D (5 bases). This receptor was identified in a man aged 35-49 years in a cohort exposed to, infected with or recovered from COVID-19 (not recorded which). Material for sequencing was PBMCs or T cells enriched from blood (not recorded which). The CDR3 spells CASGYGGPQHF. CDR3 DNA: TGTGCCAGCGGCTACGGGGGGCCCCAGCATTTT.